This T cell receptor (beta chain) was identified in a study of blood T cell repertoires in COVID-19. Study background: Material from acute and convalescent COVID-19 was sourced from the United States, Italy and Spain.

Trimming pared 4 bases from V and 3 bases from J, leaving 13 bases between. In germline, CDR1 is MDHEN, CDR2 SYDVKM. The length of the CDR3 is 15 residues. The table came from immunoSEQ multiplex PCR; TCRdb's copy has only in-frame clones and leaves some out. Of about 62,000 clones in the sample, 80% to 95% were seen once. The source material was peripheral blood. This sequence originates from a human donor in a cohort sampled during active COVID-19. The chain couples TRBV28 to TRBJ1-5, with D perhaps matching TRBD1 (6 bases). The CDR3 region has the DNA TGTGCCAGCAGTTCCCCGACAGGCGTCAATCAGCCCCAGCATTTT. It translates to CASSSPTGVNQPQHF.